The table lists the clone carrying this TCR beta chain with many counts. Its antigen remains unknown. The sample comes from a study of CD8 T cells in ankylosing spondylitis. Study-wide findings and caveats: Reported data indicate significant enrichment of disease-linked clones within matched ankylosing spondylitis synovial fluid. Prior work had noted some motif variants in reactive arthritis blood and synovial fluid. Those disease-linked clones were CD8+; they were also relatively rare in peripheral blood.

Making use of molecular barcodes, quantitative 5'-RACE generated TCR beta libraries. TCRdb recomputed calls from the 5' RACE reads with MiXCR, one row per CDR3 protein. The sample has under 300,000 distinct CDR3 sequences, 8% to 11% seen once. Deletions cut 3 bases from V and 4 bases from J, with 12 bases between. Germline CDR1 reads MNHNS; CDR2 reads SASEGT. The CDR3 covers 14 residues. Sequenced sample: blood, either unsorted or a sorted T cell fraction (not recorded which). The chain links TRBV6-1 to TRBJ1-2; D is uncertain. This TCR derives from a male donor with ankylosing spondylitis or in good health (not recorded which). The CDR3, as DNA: TGTGCCAGCAGTGAGGCGGGCGGCGGCTATGGCTACACCTTC. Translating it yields CASSEAGGGYGYTF.